This T cell receptor beta chain was captured by sequencing in a study of blood T cell repertoires in COVID-19. Trimming removed 7 bases from V and 3 bases from J, with 20 bases in between. Germline loops: CDR1 SGDLS, CDR2 YYNGEE. The CDR3 spans 16 residues. This clone was observed a single time. Participants in the exposed group had met a COVID-19 case in the 2 weeks before joining the study. Sequenced by immunoSEQ multiplex PCR; TCRdb stores in-frame clones only, minus some. The profile shows roughly 250,000 clones, 90% of them singletons. The sequenced material came from PBMCs or T cells enriched from blood (not recorded which). This receptor was identified in a man aged 45-65 years who had been exposed to COVID-19. The rearrangement joins TRBV9 to TRBJ1-3; a weak D match, TRBD1 (5 bases). The CDR3 here is CASGAEGPLSGNTIYF. The CDR3 nucleotides read TGTGCCAGCGGAGCGGAGGGGCCTTTGAGTGGAAACACCATATATTTT.